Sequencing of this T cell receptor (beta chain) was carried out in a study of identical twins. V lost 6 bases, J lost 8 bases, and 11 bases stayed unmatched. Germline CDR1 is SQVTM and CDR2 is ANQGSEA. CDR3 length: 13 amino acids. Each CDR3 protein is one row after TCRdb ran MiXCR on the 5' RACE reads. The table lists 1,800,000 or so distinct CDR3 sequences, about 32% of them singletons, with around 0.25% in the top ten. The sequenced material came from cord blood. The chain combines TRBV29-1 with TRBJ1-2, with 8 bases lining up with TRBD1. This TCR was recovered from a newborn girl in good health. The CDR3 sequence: CSVAFAGGKGYTF. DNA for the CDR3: TGCAGCGTCGCCTTTGCAGGGGGCAAGGGCTACACCTTC.